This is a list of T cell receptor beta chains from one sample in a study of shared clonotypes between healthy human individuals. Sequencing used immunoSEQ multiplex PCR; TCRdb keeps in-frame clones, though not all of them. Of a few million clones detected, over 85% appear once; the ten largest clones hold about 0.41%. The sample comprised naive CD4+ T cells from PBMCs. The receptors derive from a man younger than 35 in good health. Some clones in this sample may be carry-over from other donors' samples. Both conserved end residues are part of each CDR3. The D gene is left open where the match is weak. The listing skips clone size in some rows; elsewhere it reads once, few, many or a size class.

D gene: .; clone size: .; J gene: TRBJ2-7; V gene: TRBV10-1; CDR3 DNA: TGCGCCAGCAGTGCCAGTCAAGTAGGCGAGCAGTACTTC; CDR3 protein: CASSASQVGEQYF
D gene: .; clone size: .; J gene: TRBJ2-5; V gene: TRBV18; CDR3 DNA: TGTGCCAGCAACCCCGTAGGGGTTGAGGAGACCCAGTACTTC; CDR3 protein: CASNPVGVEETQYF
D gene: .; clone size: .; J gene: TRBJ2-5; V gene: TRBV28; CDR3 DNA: TGTGCCAGCAGTTCCTACTCCAGGTGGGGCCAAGAGACCCAGTACTTC; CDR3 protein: CASSSYSRWGQETQYF
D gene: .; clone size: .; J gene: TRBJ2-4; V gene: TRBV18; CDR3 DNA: TGTGCCAGCTCACCTCGACAGGTGTCTGCCAAAAACATTCAGTACTTC; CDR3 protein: CASSPRQVSAKNIQYF
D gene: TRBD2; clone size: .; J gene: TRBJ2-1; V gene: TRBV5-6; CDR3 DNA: TGTGCCAGCAGCTCGGGACTAGCGGGCGGAATCGAGCAGTTCTTC; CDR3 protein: CASSSGLAGGIEQFF
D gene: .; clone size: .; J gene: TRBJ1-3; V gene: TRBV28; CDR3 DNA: .; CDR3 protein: CASILASGNTIYF
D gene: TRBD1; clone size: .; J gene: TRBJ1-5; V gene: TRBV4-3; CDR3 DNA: TGCGCCAGCAGCCAAGATGTAGGACAGGGAGGCAATCAGCCCCAGCATTTT; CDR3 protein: CASSQDVGQGGNQPQHF
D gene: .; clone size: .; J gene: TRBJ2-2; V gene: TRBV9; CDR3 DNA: TGTGCCAGCAGCCTCGGGAGCACCGGGGAGCTGTTTTTT; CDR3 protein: CASSLGSTGELFF
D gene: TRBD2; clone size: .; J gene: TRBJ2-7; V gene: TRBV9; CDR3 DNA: TGTGCCAGCAGCGTAGAGTCTAGCGGGTCGTACGAGCAGTACTTC; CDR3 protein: CASSVESSGSYEQYF
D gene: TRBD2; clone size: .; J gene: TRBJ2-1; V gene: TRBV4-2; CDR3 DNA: TGTGCCAGCAGCCAAGGAGACAGACTAGCGGGGAATGAGCAGTTCTTC; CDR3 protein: CASSQGDRLAGNEQFF
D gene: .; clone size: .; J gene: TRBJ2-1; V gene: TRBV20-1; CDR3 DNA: TGCAGTGCTAGAGATCGGATAGCGCAGTTCTTC; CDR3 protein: CSARDRIAQFF
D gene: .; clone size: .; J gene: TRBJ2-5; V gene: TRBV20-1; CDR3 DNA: TGCAGTGCGGACAGCGGGACCCAGTACTTC; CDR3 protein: CSADSGTQYF
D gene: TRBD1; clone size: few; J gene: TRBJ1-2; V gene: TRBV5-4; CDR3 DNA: TGTGCCAGCAGCCCGGGACAGGGACTTGGTGGCTACACCTTC; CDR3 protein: CASSPGQGLGGYTF
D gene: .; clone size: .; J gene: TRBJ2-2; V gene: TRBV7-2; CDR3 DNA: TGTGCCAGCAGCTTAGCATTTATCGGGCAGGGAAACACCGGGGAGCTGTTTTTT; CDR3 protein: CASSLAFIGQGNTGELFF